This TCR beta chain came from a study of T cells after somatic rescue of genetic block. The CDR3 covers 14 residues. The V and J ends lost 6 bases and 8 bases respectively, with 20 bases between them. Germline CDR1 is MNHEY and CDR2 is SMNVEV (reference sequence). TCRdb's table, derived via immunoSEQ multiplex PCR, lists solely in-frame clones and lacks some. The sample holds roughly 14,000 clones, approximately 75% seen once. The sample consisted of peripheral blood mononuclear cells (PBMCs). The rearrangement links TRBV27 to TRBJ2-7; D possibly uses TRBD1 or TRBD2 (5 bases each). This sequence originates from a boy younger than 18. CDR3 coding DNA: TGTGCCAGCAGATCCGGGACGGGACCCTGGAAGCAGTACTTC. It is translated as CASRSGTGPWKQYF.